This paragraph reports one T cell receptor beta chain. The CDR3 consists of 13 residues. V dropped 5 bases and J dropped 4 bases, with 10 bases sitting between them. This record comes from a study of blood T cells in healthy people across ages. Next came a second PCR, run for about 7 to 11 cycles, which used a sample-barcoded 5' primer along with a J-beta primer mix. TCRdb recomputed calls from the 5' RACE reads with MiXCR, one row per CDR3 protein. The data show 730,000 or so distinct CDR3 sequences, with roughly 43% seen just once and around 20% held by the top ten. Sequences were obtained from blood. The sequence derives from an older woman in good health. V gene TRBV12-3 or TRBV12-4 combines with J gene TRBJ2-3; D gene unclear. CDR3 in DNA: TGTGCCAGCAGTACCAAAAGGGCAGATACGCAGTATTTT. Translation: CASSTKRADTQYF.